Listed here are 7 T cell receptor beta chains from one sample, sequenced in a study of OX40 agonist ivuxolimab in advanced cancers. TCRdb's copy holds only in-frame clones and misses some; the assay was immunoSEQ multiplex PCR. Of roughly 55,000 clones listed, about 80% are singletons. The starting material was CD4+ or CD8+ T cells sorted from blood, obtained in a trial of the OX40 agonist ivuxolimab. The receptor set was obtained from an adult with an advanced solid tumor such as melanoma, head and neck, liver or kidney cancer.

The CDR3 DNA is TGTGCCAGCAGTGAGTTTGGCAGGAGAAGGAACACTGAAGCTTTCTTT. It yields the protein CASSEFGRRRNTEAFF. The chain has TRBV25-1 and TRBJ1-1; D gene unclear. Germline assignment: CDR1 MGHDK and CDR2 SYGVNS. V was cut by 3 bases and J by 1 base, with 15 bases left in between. The CDR3 is made up of 16 amino acids.

V and J are TRBV7-2 and TRBJ2-6, with D possibly matching TRBD2 (7 bases). With 2 bases removed from V and 0 bases from J, the gap between germline ends came to 17 bases. The CDR3 extends over 19 amino acids. Germline loops: CDR1 SGHTA, CDR2 FQGNSA. CDR3 region: CASSLRERGGSSGANVLTF. The CDR3 DNA follows: TGTGCCAGCAGCTTACGAGAAAGGGGGGGCTCCTCTGGGGCCAACGTCCTGACTTTC.

V is TRBV6-1 and J is TRBJ2-3; D unclear. V was shortened by 2 bases and J by 0 bases, with 9 bases between the two germline ends. The CDR3 has 15 residues. Germline CDR1 is MNHNS and CDR2 is SASEGT. As DNA, the CDR3 is TGTGCCAGCAGTGAATTCCGCAGTAGCACAGATACGCAGTATTTT. Amino acid sequence: CASSEFRSSTDTQYF.

This chain joins TRBV4-1 and TRBJ2-3; D gene ambiguous. The germline CDR1 and CDR2 sequences are MGHRA and YSYEKL. Between the trimmed V and J ends, which lost 8 bases and 6 bases, there was a span of 18 bases. The CDR3 loop spans 14 amino acids. CDR3 sequence reads: CASSAWGLQDTQYF. The CDR3, as DNA: TGCGCCAGCTCCGCTTGGGGATTACAGGATACGCAGTATTTT.

This clone has a handful of counts. The chain carries TRBV7-9 and TRBJ2-5, with D possibly being TRBD2 (6 bases). The length of the CDR3 is 15 residues. The V gene lost 2 bases and the J gene lost 5 bases, with 15 bases spanning the gap. Germline CDR1 SEHNR, CDR2 FQNEAQ (reference sequence). This chain's CDR3 is CASSLLLRGRETQYF. In nucleotides, the CDR3 is TGTGCCAGCAGCTTATTACTACGGGGGAGGGAGACCCAGTACTTC.

The CDR3: CAWSGYYEQYF. CDR3 nucleotide sequence: TGTGCCTGGAGCGGTTACTACGAGCAGTACTTC. This chain uses TRBV30 with TRBJ2-7; D unclear. CDR1 is GTSNPN and CDR2 is SVGIG in the germline V gene (reference sequence). The CDR3 has 11 amino acids. Deletions cut 3 bases from V and 3 bases from J, with 6 bases between.

This chain uses TRBV5-4 with TRBJ2-2, with D uncertain. The germline gives CDR1 SGHNT, CDR2 YYREEE (reference sequence). The CDR3 is made up of 14 amino acids. V was cut by 0 bases and J by 4 bases, with 7 bases left in between. CDR3 bases: TGTGCCAGCAGCTTGGAGCTGGGCACCGGGGAGCTGTTTTTT. It encodes CASSLELGTGELFF.